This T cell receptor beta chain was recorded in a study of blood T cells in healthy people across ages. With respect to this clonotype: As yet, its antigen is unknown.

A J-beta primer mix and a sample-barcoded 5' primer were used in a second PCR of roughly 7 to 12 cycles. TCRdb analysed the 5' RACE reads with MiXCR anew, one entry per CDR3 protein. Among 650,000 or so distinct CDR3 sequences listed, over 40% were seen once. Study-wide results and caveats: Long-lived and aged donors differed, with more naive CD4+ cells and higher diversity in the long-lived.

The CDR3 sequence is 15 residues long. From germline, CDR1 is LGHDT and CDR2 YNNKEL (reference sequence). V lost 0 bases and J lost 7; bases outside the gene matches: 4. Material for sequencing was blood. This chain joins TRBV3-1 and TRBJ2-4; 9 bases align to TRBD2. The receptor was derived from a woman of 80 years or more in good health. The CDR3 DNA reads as TGTGCCAGCAGCCAAGATGCCGCGGGGGGGAACATTCAGTACTTC. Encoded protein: CASSQDAAGGNIQYF.